This record concerns one T cell receptor beta chain sequence. The use of a sample-barcoded 5' primer and a J-beta primer mix characterized a second PCR of about 6 to 12 cycles. Unique molecular identifiers of 12 random nucleotides labeled each cDNA. MiXCR was run by TCRdb on the 5' RACE reads, yielding one entry per CDR3 protein. The sample includes 700,000 to 950,000 distinct CDR3 sequences, more than 45% of them seen just once. The data are from a study of blood T cells in healthy people across ages. CDR1 and CDR2 (germline): MDHEN, SYDVKM. Trimming cost V 6 bases and J 6 bases, with 14 bases left between them. This CDR3 has 13 residues.

The material sequenced was blood. This chain joins TRBV28 and TRBJ1-2; D remains ambiguous. The sequence was obtained from a man aged 25-45 years in good health. This CDR3 is CASRTPLADGYTF. The DNA for the CDR3 is TGTGCCAGCAGAACTCCTCTAGCGGATGGCTACACCTTC.